These 22 T cell receptor beta chains came from one sample sequenced in a study of blood T cell repertoires in COVID-19. The data were produced by immunoSEQ multiplex PCR, yet TCRdb's version contains in-frame clones alone and is incomplete. The table includes approximately 280,000 clones, about 93% detected once. Sample: peripheral blood. These receptors were collected from a woman aged 30 to 39 with COVID-19, enrolled during active disease.

This CDR3 reads CATSRDGTAVYGYTF. As DNA, the CDR3 is TGTGCCACCAGCAGAGATGGGACTGCAGTCTATGGCTACACCTTC. The chain uses TRBV15 and TRBJ1-2, with D perhaps matching TRBD1 (5 bases). The CDR3 is 15 residues long. V was shortened by 0 bases and J by 4 bases, with 12 bases between the two germline ends. Germline loops: CDR1 LNHNV, CDR2 YYDKDF (reference sequence).

J is TRBJ2-7 and V is TRBV24-1, with 9 positions matching TRBD1. CDR1 KGHDR and CDR2 SFDVKD come from the germline V gene. CDR3 length: 15 residues. J gave up 3 bases and V 3 bases, and 5 bases lay outside the gene matches. The DNA for the CDR3 is TGTGCCACCAGTGATCCGACAGGGGGAAACTACGAGCAGTACTTC. It specifies CATSDPTGGNYEQYF.

The V and J genes are TRBV11-2 and TRBJ1-3; D is perhaps TRBD1 (5 bases). Trimming pared 3 bases from V and 2 bases from J, leaving 11 bases between. This CDR3 is built from 15 residues. Looked up from germline, CDR1 is SGHAT and CDR2 is FQNNGV. The CDR3 reads CASSFDSTTGNTIYF. The CDR3, as DNA: TGTGCCAGCAGCTTTGACAGTACGACTGGAAACACCATATATTTT. Complete variable domain (other parts from reference TRBV11-2 and TRBJ1-3): EAGVAQSPRYKIIEKRQSVAFWCNPISGHATLYWYQQILGQGPKLLIQFQNNGVVDDSQLPKDRFSAERLKGVDSTLKIQPAKLEDSAVYLCASSFDSTTGNTIYFGEGSWLTVV.

The chain is built from TRBV30 and TRBJ1-2, with D maybe TRBD1 (5 bases). The CDR3 runs 15 residues. The V end was cut by 0 bases, the J end by 2 bases, with 13 bases between. Germline CDR1 and CDR2: GTSNPN and SVGIG (reference sequence). The CDR3 reads CAWSVRIDSNYGYTF. Written as DNA, the CDR3 is TGTGCCTGGAGTGTAAGAATCGACAGCAACTATGGCTACACCTTC. Supplemented by reference TRBV30 and TRBJ1-2, the full variable domain reads SQTIHQWPATLVQPVGSPLSLECTVEGTSNPNLYWYRQAAGRGLQLLFYSVGIGQISSEVPQNLSASRPQDRQFILSSKKLLLSDSGFYLCAWSVRIDSNYGYTFGSGTRLTVV.

V is TRBV4-1 and J is TRBJ2-5; tentative D call: TRBD1 (6 bases). Germline V gene sequence: CDR1 MGHRA, CDR2 YSYEKL. This CDR3 has 13 amino acids. The V and J ends lost 5 bases and 2 bases respectively, with 9 bases between them. CDR3 coding DNA: TGCGCCAGCAGCGCACAGGGTCAAGAGACCCAGTACTTC. Residues: CASSAQGQETQYF.

The V call is TRBV5-4, the J call TRBJ2-7; 9 bases align to TRBD2. Trimming removed 0 bases from V and 6 bases from J; junction bases left unmatched: 7. The CDR3 is 15 amino acids. CDR1 is SGHNT and CDR2 is YYREEE in the germline V gene (reference sequence). In nucleotides, the CDR3 is TGTGCCAGCAGCTTGGTGGGACTAGCTGCCGCCGAGCAGTACTTC. It encodes CASSLVGLAAAEQYF.

V is TRBV6-5 and J is TRBJ2-7; the match to TRBD2 covers 10 bases. CDR1 is MNHEY, CDR2 SVGAGI, per germline. This CDR3 is built from 15 residues. The ends lost 2 bases at V and 2 bases at J; junction bases unmatched: 3. The CDR3 sequence is CASSYSLAGAYEQYF. DNA for the CDR3: TGTGCCAGCAGTTACAGTCTAGCGGGAGCCTACGAGCAGTACTTC.

This rearrangement joins TRBV6-2 or TRBV6-3 to TRBJ1-1; D call uncertain. V lost 2 bases, J lost 0 bases, and 7 bases lay in between. The germline V gene encodes CDR1 MNHEY and CDR2 SVGEGT. CDR3 length: 14 amino acids. The DNA of the CDR3 is TGTGCCAGCAGTTACGCGCTACTGAACACTGAAGCTTTCTTT. This sequence encodes CASSYALLNTEAFF.

The CDR3 region is CASSWDRSTDTQYF. The CDR3 DNA reads as TGTGCCAGCAGCTGGGACAGGAGCACAGATACGCAGTATTTT. The J gene is TRBJ2-3, the V gene TRBV11-2; 8 bases agree with TRBD1. Trimming removed 4 bases from V and 0 bases from J; junction bases left unmatched: 0. CDR3 length equals 14 residues. Germline-derived CDR1 and CDR2 are SGHAT and FQNNGV.

The chain recombines TRBV6-5 with TRBJ2-1; D remains ambiguous. This CDR3 is 16 amino acids long. Per the germline V gene, CDR1 is MNHEY and CDR2 is SVGAGI. V was pared by 0 bases and J by 0 bases, with 9 bases between. In nucleotides, the CDR3 is TGTGCCAGCAGTTACTCGGTCCGACTCTCCTACAATGAGCAGTTCTTC. This codes for CASSYSVRLSYNEQFF.

This clone appeared a single time. J is TRBJ2-4 and V is TRBV10-3; 10 bases agree with TRBD1. J was trimmed by 5 bases and V by 6 bases; bases with no gene match: 4. This CDR3 contains 14 residues. Per the germline V gene, CDR1 is ENHRY and CDR2 is SYGVKD. CDR3 coding DNA: TGTGCCATCAGAGCCGGGACAGGGGAAAACATTCAGTACTTC. Translated: CAIRAGTGENIQYF.

The V and J genes are TRBV6-2 or TRBV6-3 and TRBJ1-5; 12 bases fit TRBD1. The germline CDR1 and CDR2 sequences are MNHEY and SVGEGT. V trimming: 2 bases; J trimming: 6 bases; junction bases outside the gene matches: 8. The CDR3 length is 17 residues. The CDR3 nucleotides read TGTGCCAGCAGTTACAGAGTGGGACAGGGGGCAGGTCAGCCCCAGCATTTT. Translating it yields CASSYRVGQGAGQPQHF.

The rearrangement links TRBV19 to TRBJ2-7; D not certain. The V gene lost 2 bases and the J gene lost 3 bases, with 14 bases spanning the gap. CDR1 is LNHDA, CDR2 SQIVND, per germline (reference sequence). This CDR3 is built from 15 residues. CDR3: CASSIRQALYYEQYF. The CDR3 DNA reads as TGTGCCAGTAGTATACGGCAGGCCCTGTACTACGAGCAGTACTTC.

The chain links TRBV24-1 to TRBJ2-4; D is possibly TRBD2 (5 bases). The V end lost 4 bases, the J end lost 0 bases, and 24 bases lay between the germline ends. CDR1 KGHDR and CDR2 SFDVKD come from the germline V gene. The CDR3 is made up of 20 amino acids. The CDR3 region is CATSDRKSGRGGAAKNIQYF. The CDR3 DNA is TGTGCCACCAGTGACCGAAAATCCGGGCGAGGAGGAGCAGCCAAAAACATTCAGTACTTC.

This clone occurred a few times. The chain joins TRBV20-1 to TRBJ1-2; D ambiguous. The V end was cut by 7 bases, the J end by 8 bases, with 14 bases between. The germline gives CDR1 DFQATT, CDR2 SNEGSKA (reference sequence). The CDR3 spans 11 residues. DNA for the CDR3: TGCAGTGGATCCTTAATGGGCGGCTACACCTTC. It translates to CSGSLMGGYTF.

The V and J genes are TRBV11-2 and TRBJ1-2; D not resolved. This CDR3 has 14 residues. Trimming took 5 bases from V and 7 from J, leaving 17 bases between them. Germline-derived CDR1 and CDR2 are SGHAT and FQNNGV. As DNA, the CDR3 is TGTGCCAGCAGCCCCTTGACCGACACGCGTGGCTACACCTTC. Its translation: CASSPLTDTRGYTF.

Details on this clone: This sample also contains other DNA sequences that code for the same CDR3. The chain employs TRBV12-3 or TRBV12-4 and TRBJ2-1; TRBD2 agrees at 7 bases. The CDR3 spans 13 residues. Germline trimming cut 5 bases from V and 9 bases from J; bases unmatched to any gene: 7. The CDR3, as DNA: TGTGCCAGCAGTCCAGGACTAGTCAGTGAGCAGTTCTTC. Translated, it gives CASSPGLVSEQFF.

The V call is TRBV23-1, the J call TRBJ2-7, with 7 bases that match TRBD1. TRBV23-1 counts as an open reading frame of uncertain function. V lost 4 bases, J lost 7 bases, and 10 bases stayed unmatched. This CDR3 contains 14 residues. This CDR3 reads CASSRTGGTGEQYF. CDR3 in DNA: TGCGCCAGCAGTCGGACAGGTGGGACCGGAGAGCAGTACTTC.

This clone has a single count. The rearrangement uses TRBV28 and TRBJ1-4; the D gene is possibly TRBD1 (5 bases). The length of the CDR3 is 15 residues. V shed 4 bases and J shed 6 bases, with 15 bases lying between them. Germline V gene data show CDR1 as MDHEN and CDR2 as SYDVKM. CDR3 loop: CASSSLPGVHEKLFF. The CDR3 bases are TGTGCCAGCAGTTCCTTGCCGGGGGTTCATGAAAAACTGTTTTTT.

The chain employs TRBV6-5 and TRBJ2-1, with TRBD1 matching 7 bases. The CDR3 is 14 residues long. The V segment lost 2 bases and the J segment 6 bases; nucleotides outside the gene matches: 4. CDR1 MNHEY and CDR2 SVGAGI come from the germline V gene. DNA of the CDR3: TGTGCCAGCAGTTACGGGACAGTCCTCAATGAGCAGTTCTTC. It translates to CASSYGTVLNEQFF.

The chain employs TRBV19 and TRBJ2-3, with D unclear. The CDR3 has 15 amino acids. Germline V CDR1 and CDR2: LNHDA, SQIVND (reference sequence). Trimming left V 3 bases short and J 1 base short, with 11 bases between. DNA for the CDR3: TGTGCCAGTAGTATGCAGACTTCTCGCACAGATACGCAGTATTTT. Translation: CASSMQTSRTDTQYF. The complete variable domain, with remaining parts taken from reference TRBV19 and TRBJ2-3, reads DGGITQSPKYLFRKEGQNVTLSCEQNLNHDAMYWYRQDPGQGLRLIYYSQIVNDFQKGDIAEGYSVSREKKESFPLTVTSAQKNPTAFYLCASSMQTSRTDTQYFGPGTRLTVL.

The chain links TRBV7-3 to TRBJ2-6; 7 nucleotides match TRBD2. Germline lookup yields CDR1 SGHTA and CDR2 FQGTGA. This CDR3 has 16 amino acids. J lost 2 bases, V lost 2 bases, and 3 bases had no gene match. The CDR3 DNA reads as TGTGCCAGCAGCTTACCGGGGAGGGCTGGGGCCAACGTCCTGACTTTC. Translating gives CASSLPGRAGANVLTF.